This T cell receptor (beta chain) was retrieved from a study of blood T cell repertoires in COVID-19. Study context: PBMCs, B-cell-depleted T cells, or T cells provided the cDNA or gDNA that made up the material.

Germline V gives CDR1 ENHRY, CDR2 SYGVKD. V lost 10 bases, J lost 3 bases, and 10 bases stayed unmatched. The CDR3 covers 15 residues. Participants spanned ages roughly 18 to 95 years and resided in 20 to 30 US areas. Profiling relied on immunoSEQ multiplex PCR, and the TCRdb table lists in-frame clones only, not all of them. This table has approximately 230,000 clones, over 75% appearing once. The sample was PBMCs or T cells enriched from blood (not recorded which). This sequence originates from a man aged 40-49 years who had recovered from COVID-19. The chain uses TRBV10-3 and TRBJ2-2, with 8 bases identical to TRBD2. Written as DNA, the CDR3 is TGTGCCACCCGGGGGGGGGCGTTTGACACCGGGGAGCTGTTTTTT. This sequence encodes CATRGGAFDTGELFF.